The clone carrying this T cell receptor (beta chain) has only one observation. These data belong to a study of identical twins. Per germline, CDR1 SGHTA and CDR2 FQGTGA. The CDR3 is made up of 15 amino acids. Unmatched junction bases numbered 2, after V lost 2 bases and J lost 0 bases. Unique molecular identifiers were present on cDNA, and template switching added a universal primer site. TCRdb recomputed calls from the 5' RACE reads with MiXCR, one row per CDR3 protein. The repertoire holds some 690,000 distinct CDR3 sequences, with over 20% as singletons. The sample was also reused in another study, on T cells expressing NK-cell markers.

Sequenced input: PBMCs. The clonotype originates from a woman aged 18-35 years in good health. This chain uses TRBV7-3 with TRBJ2-3; 7 positions agree with TRBD2. CDR3 coding DNA: TGTGCCAGCAGCTTAGACGGGGGGAGCACAGATACGCAGTATTTT. This gives the protein CASSLDGGSTDTQYF.